This T cell receptor beta chain originates from a study of T cell repertoires in cytomegalovirus infection. Study details: HLA-C-restricted CMV epitopes, recently identified, and well-studied HLA-B-restricted ones were used by the study. Notes on the study in general: Predominance within the ex vivo response was attributable to HLA-C-restricted CMV-specific TCR beta clonotypes.

Details on this clonotype: The target antigen is unknown.

V lost 1 base and J 4 bases, leaving 13 bases between the germline ends. The CDR3 has 15 amino acids. TCRdb reanalysed the reads using MiXCR and keeps one entry per CDR3 protein. The table lists fewer than 1,000,000 distinct CDR3 sequences, around 29% of them singletons. This TCR was recovered from a human donor in good health (CMV status not recorded). Some clones in this sample may be carry-over from other donors' samples. This chain links TRBV12-3 or TRBV12-4 with TRBJ1-2; D is perhaps TRBD1 (5 bases). Here the sequenced sample was cultured CD8+ T cells from PBMCs, taken from culture after CMV antigen stimulation. In DNA form, the CDR3 reads TGTGCCAGCAGTTTAGTTCAGGGCGGTGCCTATGGCTACACCTTC. This sequence encodes CASSLVQGGAYGYTF.